The rows below give T cell receptor beta chains drawn from one sample of a study of CD8+ T cells in alopecia areata. Only in-frame clones appear in the TCRdb table, and some are missing; sequencing was by immunoSEQ multiplex PCR. Altogether tens of thousands of clones are present, 70% to 85% being singletons, with the ten largest covering roughly 17%. Source: CD8+ T cells sorted from blood, taken between weeks 43 and 45, from a patient treated with tofacitinib. The receptors originated from a human donor with alopecia areata. Each CDR3 is given with its conserved first and last residue. A D gene is named only where the DNA matches it firmly. The size of a clone is reported for some rows only, either as once, few or many, or as a class for expanded clones.

d_gene: NA; v_gene: TRBV4-3; abundance: NA; len: 14; j_gene: TRBJ1-5; CDR3aa: CASSQGSSNQPQHF; CDR3nt: TGCGCCAGCAGCCAAGGGAGTAGCAATCAGCCCCAGCATTTT
d_gene: NA; v_gene: TRBV5-6; abundance: NA; len: 13; j_gene: TRBJ2-5; CDR3aa: CASSLVGRETQYF; CDR3nt: TGTGCCAGCAGCTTGGTGGGGCGAGAGACCCAGTACTTC
d_gene: NA; v_gene: TRBV2; abundance: NA; len: 16; j_gene: TRBJ2-7; CDR3aa: CASSEGPGQGIAEQYF; CDR3nt: TGTGCCAGCAGTGAAGGCCCCGGGCAGGGTATAGCCGAGCAGTACTTC
d_gene: NA; v_gene: TRBV27; abundance: NA; len: 16; j_gene: TRBJ1-2; CDR3aa: CASSFTPQGRLYGYTF; CDR3nt: TGTGCCAGCAGTTTTACCCCACAGGGAAGGTTGTATGGCTACACCTTC
d_gene: NA; v_gene: TRBV7-8; abundance: few; len: 15; j_gene: TRBJ2-3; CDR3aa: CASSLSLRGTDTQYF; CDR3nt: TGTGCCAGCAGCTTAAGTCTGAGGGGCACAGATACGCAGTATTTT
d_gene: NA; v_gene: TRBV23-1; abundance: few; len: 12; j_gene: TRBJ2-5; CDR3aa: CASQHRVRTQYF; CDR3nt: TGCGCCAGCCAACACAGGGTTCGGACCCAGTACTTC
d_gene: NA; v_gene: TRBV10-3; abundance: NA; len: 15; j_gene: TRBJ1-3; CDR3aa: CAISEPDNSGNTIYF; CDR3nt: TGTGCCATCAGTGAACCGGACAACTCTGGAAACACCATATATTTT
d_gene: TRBD2; v_gene: TRBV2; abundance: NA; len: 17; j_gene: TRBJ2-3; CDR3aa: CASSELGLAGSTDTQYF; CDR3nt: TGTGCCAGCAGTGAACTGGGACTAGCGGGGAGCACAGATACGCAGTATTTT
d_gene: NA; v_gene: TRBV29-1; abundance: NA; len: 12; j_gene: TRBJ1-1; CDR3aa: CSVVTDNTEAFF; CDR3nt: TGCAGCGTTGTCACCGACAACACTGAAGCTTTCTTT
d_gene: NA; v_gene: TRBV9; abundance: NA; len: 15; j_gene: TRBJ2-7; CDR3aa: CASSVAGTQSYEQYF; CDR3nt: TGTGCCAGCAGCGTAGCGGGAACCCAGTCCTACGAGCAGTACTTC
d_gene: TRBD2; v_gene: TRBV6-6; abundance: NA; len: 15; j_gene: TRBJ2-2; CDR3aa: CASSPRSGGTGELFF; CDR3nt: TGTGCCAGCAGCCCCAGGAGCGGGGGTACCGGGGAGCTGTTTTTT
d_gene: TRBD1; v_gene: TRBV30; abundance: NA; len: 15; j_gene: TRBJ1-1; CDR3aa: CAWSDPWTGRTEAFF; CDR3nt: TGTGCCTGGAGTGACCCCTGGACAGGGCGGACTGAAGCTTTCTTT
d_gene: TRBD1; v_gene: TRBV11-2; abundance: NA; len: 13; j_gene: TRBJ2-7; CDR3aa: CASLDRLGLEQYF; CDR3nt: TGTGCCAGCCTGGACAGGTTAGGTCTCGAGCAGTACTTC
d_gene: NA; v_gene: TRBV27; abundance: NA; len: 15; j_gene: TRBJ1-4; CDR3aa: CASSPQGLSNEKLFF; CDR3nt: TGTGCCAGCAGTCCTCAGGGGTTATCTAATGAAAAACTGTTTTTT
d_gene: NA; v_gene: TRBV2; abundance: NA; len: 15; j_gene: TRBJ1-1; CDR3aa: CASSEGAAGWTEAFF; CDR3nt: TGTGCCAGCAGTGAAGGGGCGGCAGGGTGGACTGAAGCTTTCTTT
d_gene: TRBD1; v_gene: TRBV4-3; abundance: NA; len: 16; j_gene: TRBJ1-2; CDR3aa: CASSHNRGQEHYGYTF; CDR3nt: TGCGCCAGCAGCCACAACAGGGGGCAGGAACACTATGGCTACACCTTC
d_gene: NA; v_gene: TRBV2; abundance: NA; len: 13; j_gene: TRBJ2-2; CDR3aa: CASSEGETGELFF; CDR3nt: TGTGCCAGCAGTGAGGGTGAAACCGGGGAGCTGTTTTTT
d_gene: NA; v_gene: TRBV6-5; abundance: NA; len: 13; j_gene: TRBJ2-3; CDR3aa: CASSQSGADTQYF; CDR3nt: TGTGCCAGCAGCCAAAGCGGCGCAGATACGCAGTATTTT
d_gene: NA; v_gene: TRBV6-6; abundance: NA; len: 14; j_gene: TRBJ2-5; CDR3aa: CASSPDRSQETQYF; CDR3nt: TGTGCCAGCAGTCCCGACAGGAGTCAAGAGACCCAGTACTTC
d_gene: NA; v_gene: TRBV5-1; abundance: NA; len: 13; j_gene: TRBJ2-7; CDR3aa: CASSLRQFDEQYF; CDR3nt: TGCGCCAGCAGCCTTCGACAGTTCGACGAGCAGTACTTC
d_gene: NA; v_gene: TRBV7-2; abundance: NA; len: 13; j_gene: TRBJ1-5; CDR3aa: CASSFGGTRPQHF; CDR3nt: TGTGCCAGCAGCTTCGGGGGGACACGGCCCCAGCATTTT
d_gene: NA; v_gene: TRBV6-5; abundance: NA; len: 13; j_gene: TRBJ2-2; CDR3aa: CASSPGRAGELFF; CDR3nt: TGTGCCAGCAGTCCCGGTAGGGCCGGGGAGCTGTTTTTT
d_gene: TRBD1; v_gene: TRBV7-9; abundance: NA; len: 14; j_gene: TRBJ1-2; CDR3aa: CASSLGGQGNGYTF; CDR3nt: TGTGCCAGCAGCTTAGGGGGACAGGGGAATGGCTACACCTTC
d_gene: TRBD1; v_gene: TRBV7-2; abundance: NA; len: 19; j_gene: TRBJ2-3; CDR3aa: CASSLEGNSGTGNTDTQYF; CDR3nt: TGTGCCAGCAGCTTGGAAGGCAACTCCGGGACAGGGAACACAGATACGCAGTATTTT
d_gene: TRBD1; v_gene: TRBV29-1; abundance: once; len: 12; j_gene: TRBJ2-1; CDR3aa: CSVVDRVHEQFF; CDR3nt: TGCAGCGTCGTCGACAGGGTTCACGAGCAGTTCTTC
d_gene: TRBD2; v_gene: TRBV7-2; abundance: NA; len: 16; j_gene: TRBJ2-3; CDR3aa: CASSHISGGNSDTQYF; CDR3nt: TGTGCCAGCAGCCATATTAGCGGGGGAAACTCAGATACGCAGTATTTT
d_gene: TRBD2; v_gene: TRBV6-1; abundance: NA; len: 16; j_gene: TRBJ2-1; CDR3aa: CASSEALAGGLVEQFF; CDR3nt: TGTGCCAGCAGTGAAGCTCTAGCGGGGGGGTTGGTTGAGCAGTTCTTC
d_gene: TRBD2; v_gene: TRBV2; abundance: NA; len: 15; j_gene: TRBJ2-5; CDR3aa: CASRKASGVQETQYF; CDR3nt: TGTGCCAGCAGGAAGGCTAGCGGAGTTCAAGAGACCCAGTACTTC
d_gene: NA; v_gene: TRBV6-5; abundance: NA; len: 15; j_gene: TRBJ1-2; CDR3aa: CASSYSTGSNYGYTF; CDR3nt: TGTGCCAGCAGTTACTCGACGGGATCGAACTATGGCTACACCTTC
d_gene: NA; v_gene: TRBV30; abundance: NA; len: 13; j_gene: TRBJ1-1; CDR3aa: CAWSGGQNTEAFF; CDR3nt: TGTGCCTGGAGCGGGGGGCAGAACACTGAAGCTTTCTTT
d_gene: NA; v_gene: TRBV19; abundance: NA; len: 16; j_gene: TRBJ1-2; CDR3aa: CASSIGTDNPGYGYTF; CDR3nt: TGTGCCAGTAGTATAGGGACCGACAACCCCGGCTATGGCTACACCTTC
d_gene: NA; v_gene: TRBV30; abundance: few; len: 11; j_gene: TRBJ1-2; CDR3aa: CAWSVTYGYTF; CDR3nt: TGTGCCTGGAGTGTGACCTATGGCTACACCTTC
d_gene: NA; v_gene: TRBV11-2; abundance: NA; len: 15; j_gene: TRBJ2-3; CDR3aa: CASSLAGRSTDTQYF; CDR3nt: TGTGCCAGCAGCTTAGCCGGCAGATCCACAGATACGCAGTATTTT
d_gene: NA; v_gene: TRBV4-3; abundance: NA; len: 15; j_gene: TRBJ1-5; CDR3aa: CASSQDRWGNQPQHF; CDR3nt: TGCGCCAGCAGCCAAGATAGATGGGGCAATCAGCCCCAGCATTTT
d_gene: TRBD1; v_gene: TRBV4-2; abundance: NA; len: 16; j_gene: TRBJ2-7; CDR3aa: CASSDLPGQESYEQYF; CDR3nt: TGTGCCAGCAGCGACCTACCGGGACAGGAATCCTACGAGCAGTACTTC
d_gene: NA; v_gene: TRBV4-3; abundance: NA; len: 15; j_gene: TRBJ1-5; CDR3aa: CASSQDRRGGQPQHF; CDR3nt: TGCGCCAGCAGCCAAGATCGGAGGGGTGGACAGCCCCAGCATTTT
d_gene: NA; v_gene: TRBV7-8; abundance: NA; len: 13; j_gene: TRBJ2-7; CDR3aa: CASSASQGYEQYF; CDR3nt: TGTGCCAGCAGCGCCTCCCAGGGATACGAGCAGTACTTC
d_gene: NA; v_gene: TRBV5-6; abundance: once; len: 11; j_gene: TRBJ2-1; CDR3aa: CASSPGVEQFF; CDR3nt: TGTGCCAGCAGTCCGGGCGTTGAGCAGTTCTTC
d_gene: TRBD1; v_gene: TRBV9; abundance: NA; len: 15; j_gene: TRBJ2-7; CDR3aa: CASSAPDRGTGEQYF; CDR3nt: TGTGCCAGCAGCGCCCCGGACAGGGGTACGGGTGAGCAGTACTTC
d_gene: TRBD2; v_gene: TRBV14; abundance: NA; len: 16; j_gene: TRBJ2-2; CDR3aa: CASSFSGGDHTGELFF; CDR3nt: TGTGCCAGCAGTTTTAGCGGGGGGGATCACACCGGGGAGCTGTTTTTT
d_gene: TRBD2; v_gene: TRBV27; abundance: NA; len: 13; j_gene: TRBJ2-5; CDR3aa: CASSLSSGKTQYF; CDR3nt: TGTGCCAGCAGTTTGTCTAGCGGGAAGACCCAGTACTTC
d_gene: NA; v_gene: TRBV30; abundance: few; len: 14; j_gene: TRBJ2-1; CDR3aa: CAFPTGNSYNEQFF; CDR3nt: TGTGCCTTCCCAACAGGTAACTCCTACAATGAGCAGTTCTTC
d_gene: NA; v_gene: TRBV29-1; abundance: NA; len: 11; j_gene: TRBJ2-7; CDR3aa: CSVGDAYEQYF; CDR3nt: TGCAGCGTCGGGGACGCCTACGAGCAGTACTTC
d_gene: TRBD1; v_gene: TRBV7-2; abundance: few; len: 14; j_gene: TRBJ2-7; CDR3aa: CASSLRDRGYEQYF; CDR3nt: TGTGCCAGCAGCCTACGGGACAGGGGCTACGAGCAGTACTTC
d_gene: NA; v_gene: TRBV7-2; abundance: NA; len: 16; j_gene: TRBJ2-1; CDR3aa: CASSPNRVRSYNEQFF; CDR3nt: TGTGCCAGCAGCCCAAACAGGGTCCGCTCCTACAATGAGCAGTTCTTC
d_gene: TRBD1; v_gene: TRBV30; abundance: NA; len: 14; j_gene: TRBJ1-1; CDR3aa: CAWNPGQGATEAFF; CDR3nt: TGTGCCTGGAACCCCGGACAGGGGGCGACTGAAGCTTTCTTT
d_gene: NA; v_gene: TRBV27; abundance: NA; len: 14; j_gene: TRBJ1-4; CDR3aa: CASTPTASNEKLFF; CDR3nt: TGTGCCAGCACCCCGACAGCCTCTAATGAAAAACTGTTTTTT
d_gene: TRBD1; v_gene: TRBV30; abundance: NA; len: 11; j_gene: TRBJ1-1; CDR3aa: CAWGQGVEAFF; CDR3nt: TGTGCCTGGGGACAGGGGGTTGAAGCTTTCTTT
d_gene: NA; v_gene: TRBV9; abundance: NA; len: 12; j_gene: TRBJ2-2; CDR3aa: CASRADTGELFF; CDR3nt: TGTGCCAGCAGAGCTGACACCGGGGAGCTGTTTTTT
d_gene: NA; v_gene: TRBV7-6; abundance: medium-sized; len: 14; j_gene: TRBJ2-1; CDR3aa: CASSLAGGYNEQFF; CDR3nt: TGTGCCAGCAGCTTAGCGGGGGGATACAATGAGCAGTTCTTC
d_gene: NA; v_gene: TRBV18; abundance: NA; len: 12; j_gene: TRBJ1-6; CDR3aa: CASSPGESPLHF; CDR3nt: TGTGCCAGCTCACCAGGGGAATCACCCCTCCACTTT